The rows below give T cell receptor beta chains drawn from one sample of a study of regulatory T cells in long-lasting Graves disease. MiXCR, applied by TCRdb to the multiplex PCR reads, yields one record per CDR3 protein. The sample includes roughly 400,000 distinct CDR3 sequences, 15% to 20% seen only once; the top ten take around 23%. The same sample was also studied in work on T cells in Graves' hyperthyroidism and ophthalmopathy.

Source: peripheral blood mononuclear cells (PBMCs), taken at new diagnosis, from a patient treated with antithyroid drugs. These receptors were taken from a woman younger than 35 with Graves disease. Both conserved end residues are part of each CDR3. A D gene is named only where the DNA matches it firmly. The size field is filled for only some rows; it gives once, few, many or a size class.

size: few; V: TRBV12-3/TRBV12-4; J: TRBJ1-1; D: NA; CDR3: CASSPHIMNTEAFF; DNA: TGTGCCAGCAGCCCCCATATCATGAACACTGAAGCTTTCTTT
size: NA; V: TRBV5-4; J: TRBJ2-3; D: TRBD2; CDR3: CASSTPAGGDTQYF; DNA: TGTGCCAGCAGCACTCCGGCGGGAGGAGATACGCAGTATTTT
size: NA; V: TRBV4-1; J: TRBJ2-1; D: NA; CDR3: CASSQGDLGNEQFF; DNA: TGCGCCAGCAGCCAAGGGGATCTCGGCAATGAGCAGTTCTTC
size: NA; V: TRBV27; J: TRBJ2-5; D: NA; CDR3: CASSLGSLQETQYF; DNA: TGTGCCAGCAGTTTAGGCAGCCTCCAAGAGACCCAGTACTTC
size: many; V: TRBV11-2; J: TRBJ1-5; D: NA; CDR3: CASSSSLNQPQHF; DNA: TGTGCCAGCAGCTCGAGTCTCAATCAGCCCCAGCATTTT
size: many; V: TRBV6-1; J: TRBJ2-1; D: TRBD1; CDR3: CASSVQGVSYNEQFF; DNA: TGTGCCAGCAGTGTACAGGGGGTCTCCTACAATGAGCAGTTCTTC
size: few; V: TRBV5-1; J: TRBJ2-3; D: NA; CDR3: CASSIEATDTQYF; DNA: TGCGCCAGCAGCATCGAAGCCACAGATACGCAGTATTTT
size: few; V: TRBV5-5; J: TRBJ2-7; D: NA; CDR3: CASSLGAPLVYEQYF; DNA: TGTGCCAGCAGCTTGGGAGCCCCACTAGTCTACGAGCAGTACTTC
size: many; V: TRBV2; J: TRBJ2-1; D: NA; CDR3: CASNKLHNEQFF; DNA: TGTGCCAGCAATAAACTCCACAATGAGCAGTTCTTC
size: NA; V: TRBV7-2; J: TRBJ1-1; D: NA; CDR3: CASSLARTNTEAFF; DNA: TGTGCCAGCAGCTTAGCCAGGACGAACACTGAAGCTTTCTTT
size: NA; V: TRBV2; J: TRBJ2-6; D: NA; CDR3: CASWDGSGANVLTF; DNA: TGTGCCAGCTGGGATGGCTCTGGGGCCAACGTCCTGACTTTC
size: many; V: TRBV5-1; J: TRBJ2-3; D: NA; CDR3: CASSPTAGSSTDTQYF; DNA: TGCGCCAGCAGCCCGACTGCAGGGAGTAGCACAGATACGCAGTATTTT
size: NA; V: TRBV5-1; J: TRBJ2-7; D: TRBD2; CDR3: CASSLASGKLWGRGEQYF; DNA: TGCGCCAGCAGCTTGGCTAGCGGAAAATTGTGGGGAAGGGGAGAGCAGTACTTC
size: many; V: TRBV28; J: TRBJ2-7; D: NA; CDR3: CASSAGHYEQYF; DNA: TGTGCCAGCAGTGCAGGGCACTACGAGCAGTACTTC
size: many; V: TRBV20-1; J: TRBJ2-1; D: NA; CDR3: CSVQTRINEQFF; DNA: TGCAGTGTCCAGACTAGGATCAATGAGCAGTTCTTC
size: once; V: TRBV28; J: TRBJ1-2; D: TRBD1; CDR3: CASSSGGGGYGYTF; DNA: TGTGCCAGCAGTTCAGGGGGAGGAGGCTATGGCTACACCTTC
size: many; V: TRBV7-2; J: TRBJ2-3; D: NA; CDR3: CASSLVQVPPRDTQYF; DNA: TGTGCCAGCAGCTTAGTACAGGTGCCCCCACGAGATACGCAGTATTTT
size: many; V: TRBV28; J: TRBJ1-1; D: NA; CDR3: CASSPPYRLNTEAFF; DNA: TGTGCCAGCAGTCCCCCGTACAGGTTGAACACTGAAGCTTTCTTT
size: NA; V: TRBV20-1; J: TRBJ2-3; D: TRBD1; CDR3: CSARTGRHTDTQYF; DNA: TGCAGTGCAAGGACAGGGAGACACACAGATACGCAGTATTTT
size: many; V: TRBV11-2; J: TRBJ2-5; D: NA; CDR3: CASSLFRGRQETQYF; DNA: TGTGCCAGCAGCTTATTCCGAGGGAGGCAAGAGACCCAGTACTTC
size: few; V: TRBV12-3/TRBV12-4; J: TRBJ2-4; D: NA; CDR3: CASSPREFKNIQYF; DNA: TGTGCCAGCAGTCCCAGGGAATTCAAAAACATTCAGTACTTC
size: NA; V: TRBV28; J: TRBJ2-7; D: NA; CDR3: CASSLTPPIGPVPEQYF; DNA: TGTGCCAGCAGTTTAACTCCACCCATAGGGCCAGTTCCCGAGCAGTACTTC
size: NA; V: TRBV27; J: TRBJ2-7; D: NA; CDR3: CASSFSGLPFEQYF; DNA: TGTGCCAGCAGTTTCTCGGGACTCCCTTTCGAGCAGTACTTC
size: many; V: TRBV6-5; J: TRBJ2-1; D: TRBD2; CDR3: CASSYRTSGRSYNEQFF; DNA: TGTGCCAGCAGTTACCGGACTAGCGGGAGGTCCTACAATGAGCAGTTCTTC
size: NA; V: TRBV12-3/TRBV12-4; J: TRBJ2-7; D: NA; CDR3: CASSKGTSPSYEQYF; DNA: TGTGCCAGCAGCAAGGGTACTAGCCCCTCCTACGAGCAGTACTTC
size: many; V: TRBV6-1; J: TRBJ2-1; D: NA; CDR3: CASSTSPEHTGALFF; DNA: TGTGCCAGCAGCACGAGTCCGGAACACACAGGTGCGCTGTTCTTC
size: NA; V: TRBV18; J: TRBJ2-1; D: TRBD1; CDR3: CASSPPRDRSLSHNEQFF; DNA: TGTGCCAGCTCACCACCCCGGGACAGGTCCCTTTCCCACAATGAGCAGTTCTTC
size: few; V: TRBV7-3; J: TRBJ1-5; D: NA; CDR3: CAREQGCQPQHF; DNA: TGTGCCCGCGAACAGGGCTGCCAGCCCCAGCATTTT
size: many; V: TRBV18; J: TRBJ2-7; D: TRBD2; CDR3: CASSPALLAGAYEQYF; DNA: TGTGCCAGCTCACCGGCCTTACTAGCGGGGGCCTACGAGCAGTACTTC
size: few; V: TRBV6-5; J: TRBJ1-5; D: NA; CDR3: CASSYSRAYREGIQPQHF; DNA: TGTGCCAGCAGTTACTCGAGGGCGTACAGGGAGGGAATTCAGCCCCAGCATTTT
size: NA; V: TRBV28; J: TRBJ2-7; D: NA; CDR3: CASSSRLTYEQYF; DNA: TGTGCCAGCAGCTCTAGATTAACCTACGAGCAGTACTTC
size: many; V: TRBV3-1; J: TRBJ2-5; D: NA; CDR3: CASSKGDHSRQYF; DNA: TGTGCCAGCAGCAAGGGGGACCACTCTCGCCAGTACTTC
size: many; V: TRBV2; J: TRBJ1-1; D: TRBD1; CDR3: CASQPRGLADTEAFF; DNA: TGTGCCAGTCAACCCAGGGGGCTGGCCGACACTGAAGCTTTCTTT
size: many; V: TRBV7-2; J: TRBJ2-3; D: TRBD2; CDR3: CASTKLGALAGVRDTQYF; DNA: TGTGCCAGCACCAAATTGGGGGCACTAGCGGGAGTCAGAGATACGCAGTATTTT
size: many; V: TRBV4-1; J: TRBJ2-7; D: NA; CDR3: CASSQAGEDYEQYF; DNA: TGCGCCAGCAGCCAAGCGGGAGAAGACTACGAGCAGTACTTC
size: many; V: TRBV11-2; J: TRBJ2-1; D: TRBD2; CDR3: CASSLDPGLAGDNEQFF; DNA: TGTGCCAGCAGCTTAGATCCGGGACTAGCGGGAGACAATGAGCAGTTCTTC
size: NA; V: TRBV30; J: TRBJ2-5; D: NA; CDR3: CAWSPFGITGTQYF; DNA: TGTGCCTGGAGTCCCTTCGGGATCACCGGGACCCAGTACTTC
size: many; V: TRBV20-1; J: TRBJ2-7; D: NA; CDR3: CSARVVGSYEQYF; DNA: TGCAGTGCTAGAGTGGTGGGGTCCTACGAGCAGTACTTC
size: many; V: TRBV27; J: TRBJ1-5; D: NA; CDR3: CASSLNVDQPQHF; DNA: TGTGCCAGCAGTTTAAATGTGGATCAGCCCCAGCATTTT
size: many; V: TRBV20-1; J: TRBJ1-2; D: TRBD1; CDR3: CSARIFSQGGFRGYGYTF; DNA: TGCAGTGCTAGAATCTTCTCACAGGGGGGTTTTCGTGGCTATGGCTACACCTTC
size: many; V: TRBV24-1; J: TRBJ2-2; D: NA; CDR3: CATSDLGGRKNTGELFF; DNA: TGTGCCACCAGTGATTTAGGAGGGCGGAAGAACACCGGGGAGCTGTTTTTT
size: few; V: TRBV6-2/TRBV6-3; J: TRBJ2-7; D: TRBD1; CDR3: CASKTGAFSYEQYF; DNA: TGTGCCAGCAAAACAGGGGCTTTCTCCTACGAGCAGTACTTC
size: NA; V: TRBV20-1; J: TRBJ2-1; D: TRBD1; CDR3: CSARVWDRGLNEQFF; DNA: TGCAGTGCTAGGGTCTGGGACAGGGGGCTGAATGAGCAGTTCTTC
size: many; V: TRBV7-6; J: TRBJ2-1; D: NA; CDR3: CASSLGPLSEQFF; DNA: TGTGCCAGCAGCTTAGGACCACTCAGTGAGCAGTTCTTC
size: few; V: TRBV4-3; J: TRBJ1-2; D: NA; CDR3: CASSQGGNYGYTF; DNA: TGCGCCAGCAGCCAAGGTGGGAACTATGGCTACACCTTC
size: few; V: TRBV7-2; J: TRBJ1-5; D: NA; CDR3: CASSVDRMKQPQHF; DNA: TGTGCCAGCAGCGTAGACAGGATGAAACAGCCCCAGCATTTT
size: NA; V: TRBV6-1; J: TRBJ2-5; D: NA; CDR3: CASSEGSLALGAARETQYF; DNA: TGTGCCAGCAGTGAGGGATCACTGGCGCTAGGGGCCGCGCGGGAGACCCAGTACTTC
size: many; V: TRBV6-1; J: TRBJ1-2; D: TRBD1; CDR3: CASSTTGASDYGYTF; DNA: TGTGCCAGCAGTACCACAGGGGCCTCAGACTATGGCTACACCTTC
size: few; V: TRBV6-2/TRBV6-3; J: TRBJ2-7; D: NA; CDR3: CASSVLEQYF; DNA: TGTGCCAGCAGTGTACTCGAGCAGTACTTC
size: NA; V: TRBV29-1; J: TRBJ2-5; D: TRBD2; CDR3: CSVEIAGAYQETQYF; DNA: TGCAGCGTTGAAATAGCGGGAGCCTATCAAGAGACCCAGTACTTC
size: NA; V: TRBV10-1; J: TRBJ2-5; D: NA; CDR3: CASSPSDSKETQYF; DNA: TGCGCCAGCAGTCCCTCGGACAGTAAAGAGACCCAGTACTTC
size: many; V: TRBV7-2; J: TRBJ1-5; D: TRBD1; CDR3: CASSTRQGGQPQHF; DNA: TGTGCCAGCAGTACGAGACAGGGCGGTCAGCCCCAGCATTTT
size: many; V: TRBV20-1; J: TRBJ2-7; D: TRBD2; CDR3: CSASRAGGRPYEQYF; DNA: TGCAGTGCTAGCCGAGCGGGAGGTCGGCCCTACGAGCAGTACTTC
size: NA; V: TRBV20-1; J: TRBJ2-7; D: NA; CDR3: CTQGSGYEQYF; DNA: TGCACACAGGGTAGCGGCTACGAGCAGTACTTC
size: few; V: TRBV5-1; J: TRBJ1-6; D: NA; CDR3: CASSLQGFDSPLHF; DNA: TGCGCCAGCAGCTTACAGGGTTTTGATTCACCCCTCCACTTT
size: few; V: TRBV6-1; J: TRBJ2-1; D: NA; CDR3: CASTPGGSYSEQFF; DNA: TGTGCCAGCACCCCTGGGGGCTCCTACAGTGAGCAGTTCTTC
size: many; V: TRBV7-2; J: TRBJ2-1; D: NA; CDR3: CASSPRDGLYNEQFF; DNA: TGTGCCAGCAGCCCCCGGGACGGACTATACAATGAGCAGTTCTTC